This T cell receptor (beta chain) was captured by sequencing in a study of shared clonotypes between healthy human individuals. This clone appeared a few times. No antigen is known for it. There are 13 residues in the CDR3. V lost 5 bases and J 0 bases, leaving 8 bases between the germline ends. The germline V gene has CDR1 SGHNT and CDR2 YYREEE (reference sequence). Findings of the study overall: Genetic and exposure-history diversity was limited by the few donors.

Repertoires were generated with immunoSEQ multiplex PCR, while TCRdb's copy carries only in-frame clones and drops some. The data hold 2 million to 2.5 million clones, with approximately 95% observed a single time. This chain joins TRBV5-4 and TRBJ1-1; possible D gene TRBD1, 5 bases. The TCR originated in a man younger than 30 in good health. Some clones in this sample may be carry-over from other donors' samples. Sequencing was done on a sample of naive CD4+ T cells from PBMCs. Regarding subset: CD45RA+ positively selected. CDR3 region: CASSGDLNTEAFF. The CDR3 coding sequence is TGTGCCAGCAGTGGGGACTTGAACACTGAAGCTTTCTTT.